A single sample is the source of the 24 T cell receptor beta chains below, sequenced in a study of T-cell reconstitution after alpha-beta-depleted transplantation in children. Preparing the TCRbeta library involved the use of unique molecular identifiers. TCRdb fed the PCR reads into MiXCR, producing one record per CDR3 protein. The data show 800,000 to 1,000,000 distinct CDR3 sequences, roughly 31% seen once. The specimen was PBMCs, mostly from graft donor cells, collected 360 days after TCRalphabeta/CD19-depleted stem cell transplant. All receptors come from a boy less than two years old who had a stem cell transplant for SCID, so the T cells may come from the graft donor.

Only a few counts were recorded for this clonotype. This chain uses TRBV6-5 with TRBJ2-1, with 11 bases aligning to TRBD2. J was trimmed by 2 bases and V by 2 bases; bases with no gene match: 2. The germline V gene encodes CDR1 MNHEY and CDR2 SVGAGI. The CDR3 loop spans 16 amino acids. The CDR3 here is CASSYRGLAAYNEQFF. CDR3 DNA: TGTGCCAGCAGTTACAGGGGACTAGCGGCCTACAATGAGCAGTTCTTC.

The table lists this clonotype with a few counts. The chain combines TRBV12-3 or TRBV12-4 with TRBJ2-2; unclear D gene. Trimming took off 3 bases at V and 2 bases at J, with 10 bases between the two ends. The CDR3 is made up of 15 amino acids. CDR3 sequence reads: CASSFGSLNTGELFF. CDR3 DNA sequence: TGTGCCAGCAGTTTCGGCAGCTTAAACACCGGGGAGCTGTTTTTT.

The chain is built from TRBV7-3 and TRBJ2-7; TRBD1 aligns across 8 bases. The V gene's germline CDR1 is SGHTA and CDR2 FQGTGA. V gave up 1 base and J gave up 0 bases; unmatched junction bases: 2. The CDR3 runs 15 residues. In nucleotides, the CDR3 is TGTGCCAGCAGCTTAAGTGGACAGGGCTCCTACGAGCAGTACTTC. Encoded protein: CASSLSGQGSYEQYF.

The V and J genes are TRBV15 and TRBJ2-7; 8 bases map to TRBD1. The germline V gene has CDR1 LNHNV and CDR2 YYDKDF (reference sequence). V gave up 4 bases and J gave up 3 bases; unmatched junction bases: 5. There are 14 residues in the CDR3. CDR3 DNA: TGTGCCACCAGCAATGGACAGGGTTTCTACGAGCAGTACTTC. Amino acids: CATSNGQGFYEQYF. Looking up the rest from reference TRBV15 and TRBJ2-7 gives the full variable domain: DAMVIQNPRYQVTQFGKPVTLSCSQTLNHNVMYWYQQKSSQAPKLLFHYYDKDFNNEADTPDNFQSRRPNTSFCFLDIRSPGLGDTAMYLCATSNGQGFYEQYFGPGTRLTVT.

The table lists this clonotype with a few counts. V and J are TRBV5-1 and TRBJ2-2; unclear D gene. Germline V gives CDR1 SGHRS, CDR2 YFSETQ. V gave up 0 bases and J gave up 3 bases, with 6 bases separating them. CDR3 length: 14 amino acids. The CDR3 DNA follows: TGCGCCAGCAGCTTGGACAGCCACACCGGGGAGCTGTTTTTT. Its protein product is CASSLDSHTGELFF.

V usage is TRBV2 and J usage is TRBJ1-1; tentative D call: TRBD1 (6 bases). The germline V gene encodes CDR1 SNHLY and CDR2 FYNNEI. The CDR3 length is 15 residues. The germline V and J ends were trimmed by 8 bases and 2 bases, with 18 bases remaining between them. The DNA for the CDR3 is TGTGCCAGCGACCTGCGCGGGGGCGGAAACACTGAAGCTTTCTTT. This gives the protein CASDLRGGGNTEAFF.

V gene TRBV5-1 combines with J gene TRBJ2-5, with TRBD1 matching over 7 bases. This CDR3 is built from 14 residues. In germline, CDR1 is SGHRS, CDR2 YFSETQ. The V gene end was trimmed by 4 bases and the J gene end by 3 bases; junction bases not matched to a gene: 6. CDR3 DNA sequence: TGCGCCAGCAGCCCGGGACAGAAAGAAGAGACCCAGTACTTC. Its translation is CASSPGQKEETQYF.

The rearrangement joins TRBV6-1 to TRBJ2-1; the D is unclear. V lost 6 bases, J lost 0 bases, and 12 bases lay in between. From germline, CDR1 is MNHNS and CDR2 SASEGT. The CDR3 runs to 15 residues. The CDR3 region has the DNA TGTGCCAGCAGGCGCGGCCCCAGCTCCTACAATGAGCAGTTCTTC. It codes for CASRRGPSSYNEQFF.

The chain has TRBV12-3 or TRBV12-4 and TRBJ1-4; 10 nucleotides match TRBD1. Trimming took 6 bases from V and 8 from J; bases not matched to a gene: 15. The CDR3 covers 17 residues. The CDR3 nucleotides read TGTGCCAGCAGGCCCCGGGACAGGGGCGAGTTAGGAGAAAAACTGTTTTTT. Residues: CASRPRDRGELGEKLFF.

This clonotype was picked up a small number of times. V usage is TRBV20-1 and J usage is TRBJ2-2, with D perhaps matching TRBD1 or TRBD2 (5 bases each). This CDR3 is built from 17 residues. Germline V gives CDR1 DFQATT, CDR2 SNEGSKA (reference sequence). V lost 5 bases and J 0 bases, leaving 19 bases between the germline ends. The CDR3 bases are TGCAGTGCTCGAGTCTTAAGGGGAGTCGCGAACACCGGGGAGCTGTTTTTT. This gives the protein CSARVLRGVANTGELFF.

A word on this clonotype: Germline is not matched at one junction end, which may reflect a read error. This chain connects TRBV12-3 or TRBV12-4 to TRBJ2-3; D uncertain. The CDR3 spans 16 residues. This CDR3 is CVSSPPRVNYKDTQYF. The CDR3 region has the DNA TGTGTCAGCAGTCCCCCTAGGGTCAATTATAAGGATACGCAGTATTTT.

In its sample, this clonotype was seen a few times. The chain combines TRBV30 with TRBJ1-1; D is unclear. CDR3 length equals 11 residues. CDR1 is GTSNPN, CDR2 SVGIG, per germline (reference sequence). The V end lost 1 base, the J end lost 4 bases, and 4 bases lay between the germline ends. CDR3 bases: TGTGCCTGGAGTGCACTCACTGAAGCTTTCTTT. Translated: CAWSALTEAFF. The variable domain in full, completed from reference TRBV30 and TRBJ1-1, reads SQTIHQWPATLVQPVGSPLSLECTVEGTSNPNLYWYRQAAGRGLQLLFYSVGIGQISSEVPQNLSASRPQDRQFILSSKKLLLSDSGFYLCAWSALTEAFFGQGTRLTVV.

The genes are TRBV7-6 and TRBJ1-1; D is perhaps TRBD1 (6 bases). The germline CDR1 and CDR2 sequences are SGHVS and FNYEAQ. V shed 5 bases and J shed 4 bases, with 26 bases lying between them. CDR3 length: 18 residues. The CDR3 DNA is TGTGCCAGCAGCCCCGATATTATTGCGGGACATGGGACCACTGAAGCTTTCTTT. As protein: CASSPDIIAGHGTTEAFF.

This chain connects TRBV15 to TRBJ1-1; no reliable D call. The CDR3 totals 14 residues. Germline CDR1 reads LNHNV; CDR2 reads YYDKDF (reference sequence). With 0 bases removed from V and 0 bases from J, the gap between germline ends came to 5 bases. Here the CDR3 DNA reads TGTGCCACCAGCAGAGATGCCTTGAACACTGAAGCTTTCTTT. This encodes CATSRDALNTEAFF.

The chain joins TRBV2 to TRBJ2-7; D is uncertain. The germline gives CDR1 SNHLY, CDR2 FYNNEI. CDR3 length equals 15 residues. V shed 3 bases and J shed 1 base, with 13 bases lying between them. CDR3: CASSERGRVSYEQYF. The DNA for the CDR3 is TGTGCCAGCAGTGAGAGAGGACGGGTGTCCTACGAGCAGTACTTC.

The V gene is TRBV11-2, the J gene TRBJ2-5; D remains ambiguous. Germline CDR1 and CDR2: SGHAT and FQNNGV. The CDR3 covers 12 residues. V was clipped by 5 bases and J by 4 bases, with 8 bases between them. The CDR3 spells CASSPFVETQYF. The CDR3 DNA reads TGTGCCAGCAGCCCCTTTGTAGAGACCCAGTACTTC.

The V call is TRBV7-9, the J call TRBJ1-3; a possible D gene is TRBD1 (5 bases). V lost 1 base and J lost 6, with 16 bases in between. The CDR3 contains 16 residues. The germline V gene has CDR1 SEHNR and CDR2 FQNEAQ (reference sequence). In nucleotides, the CDR3 is TGTGCCAGCAGCTTAGTCCGCTCAGGGCAGGAAAACACCATATATTTT. Translation gives CASSLVRSGQENTIYF.

This chain links TRBV27 with TRBJ2-3; TRBD2 agrees at 10 bases. This CDR3 comprises 13 residues. Germline V lookup: CDR1 MNHEY, CDR2 SMNVEV (reference sequence). V lost 7 bases, J lost 6 bases, and 4 bases stayed unmatched. CDR3 amino acids: CASKTSGWDTQYF. CDR3 coding DNA: TGTGCCAGCAAGACTAGCGGGTGGGATACGCAGTATTTT.

The V call is TRBV7-2, the J call TRBJ2-1, with TRBD2 matching 7 bases. V lost 1 base and J lost 9; bases outside the gene matches: 9. This CDR3 is built from 15 residues. From germline, CDR1 is SGHTA and CDR2 FQGNSA. In nucleotides, the CDR3 is TGTGCCAGCAGCTTAGGCTCAGCGGGAAGGTCTGAGCAGTTCTTC. It specifies CASSLGSAGRSEQFF.

V and J are TRBV2 and TRBJ1-5; D may be TRBD1 (5 bases). In germline, CDR1 is SNHLY, CDR2 FYNNEI. The CDR3 has 15 residues. Trimming removed 0 bases at V and 4 bases at J, with 10 bases between. This CDR3 is CASSEALRTNQPQHF. The CDR3 DNA is TGTGCCAGCAGTGAAGCGCTCAGGACAAATCAGCCCCAGCATTTT. Drawing the rest from reference TRBV2 and TRBJ1-5, the complete variable domain is EPEVTQTPSHQVTQMGQEVILRCVPISNHLYFYWYRQILGQKVEFLVSFYNNEISEKSEIFDDQFSVERPDGSNFTLKIRSTKLEDSAMYFCASSEALRTNQPQHFGDGTRLSIL.

The chain couples TRBV20-1 to TRBJ2-1; D ambiguous. CDR1 and CDR2 from the germline V gene are DFQATT and SNEGSKA (reference sequence). The CDR3 covers 13 residues. Trimming left V 1 base short and J 6 bases short, with 10 bases between. CDR3 in amino acids: CSARGHMFNEQFF. CDR3 DNA sequence: TGCAGTGCTAGAGGTCATATGTTCAATGAGCAGTTCTTC.

This clonotype was seen only a few times. V and J are TRBV18 and TRBJ2-7; 8 positions match TRBD1. CDR3 size: 14 residues. V trimming: 5 bases; J trimming: 6 bases; junction bases outside the gene matches: 9. Looked up from germline, CDR1 is KGHSH and CDR2 is LQKENI. The DNA of the CDR3 is TGTGCCAGCTCATTACTGGACAGGGCACGCGAGCAGTACTTC. Its protein product is CASSLLDRAREQYF. Together with reference TRBV18 and TRBJ2-7, the CDR3 gives the full variable domain: NAGVMQNPRHLVRRRGQEARLRCSPMKGHSHVYWYRQLPEEGLKFMVYLQKENIIDESGMPKERFSAEFPKEGPSILRIQQVVRGDSAAYFCASSLLDRAREQYFGPGTRLTVT.

CDR3 protein: CAISADRGVGSPLHF. The CDR3 coding sequence is TGTGCCATCAGTGCGGACAGGGGGGTTGGATCACCCCTCCACTTT. The rearrangement links TRBV10-3 to TRBJ1-6; 10 bases match TRBD1. CDR1 and CDR2 (germline): ENHRY, SYGVKD. The ends lost 4 bases at V and 10 bases at J; junction bases unmatched: 7. The CDR3 contains 15 residues.

The sample holds a few counts of this clonotype. One junction end disagrees with the germline gene, perhaps due to a read error. CDR3 DNA sequence: TGTGCCAGCAGCCTAGATGCGACAGTATACAATGAGCAGTTCTTC. It is translated as CASSLDATVYNEQFF. The rearrangement links TRBV11-2 to TRBJ2-1; D might be TRBD1 (5 bases). This CDR3 has 15 amino acids. Looked up from germline, CDR1 is SGHAT and CDR2 is FQNNGV.